The next 19 T cell receptor beta chains were all read from a single sample in a study of blood T cells in healthy people across ages (dated by TCRdb to between 2015 and 2017). Library method: 5' RACE. The sequencing machine was an Illumina HiSeq 2500. A second roughly 6 to 11 cycle PCR used a sample-barcoded 5' primer and a J-beta primer mix. TCRdb passed the public sequencing reads through fastp at Q25 and MiXCR, retaining productive beta sequences. Each entry merges the rows of one CDR3 protein and shows their most common DNA and genes. Here the sample has 650,000 to 900,000 distinct CDR3 sequences; under 80% occur a single time. The top ten constitute 28% of the sample. The sequencing input was blood. These receptors were taken from a young man in good health.

The V and J genes are TRBV20-1 and TRBJ2-7; D gene uncertain. The germline V gene encodes CDR1 DFQATT and CDR2 SNEGSKA (reference sequence). This CDR3 has 13 residues. Trimming took off 1 base at V and 10 bases at J, with 17 bases between the two ends. Written as DNA, the CDR3 is TGCAGTGCTAGAGCCCGGATAACCTACGGACAGTACTTC. Protein product: CSARARITYGQYF.

The rearrangement uses TRBV10-3 and TRBJ2-5; 12 bases fit TRBD1. Gene TRBJ2-7 matches the end of the DNA better, so the J call may be wrong. CDR3 length equals 16 residues. Germline loops: CDR1 ENHRY, CDR2 SYGVKD. CDR3 in amino acids: CAISESGTGGGYEQYF. The CDR3 DNA reads as TGTGCCATCAGTGAATCCGGGACAGGGGGCGGCTACGAGCAGTACTTC.

The rearrangement uses TRBV29-1 and TRBJ1-2; tentatively, D is TRBD1 (6 bases). Germline V CDR1 and CDR2: SQVTM, ANQGSEA. V was cut by 4 bases and J by 8 bases, with 11 bases left in between. The CDR3 is made up of 11 amino acids. CDR3 sequence: CSVGQESGYTF. The CDR3 coding sequence is TGCAGCGTTGGACAGGAGAGCGGCTACACCTTC.

The gene calls are TRBV12-3 or TRBV12-4 and TRBJ2-3; the D is unclear. This CDR3 has 15 amino acids. The ends were cut back, 2 bases at V and 0 bases at J, with 9 bases in the middle. CDR3 loop: CASSLKGSSTDTQYF. The DNA of the CDR3 is TGTGCCAGCAGTTTAAAGGGAAGCAGCACAGATACGCAGTATTTT.

In DNA, the CDR3 is TGTGCCAGCAGCTTAGCGGCGGGCCAGGGAGGGAACGAGCAGTACTTC. Protein product: CASSLAAGQGGNEQYF. The rearrangement links TRBV7-8 to TRBJ2-7; TRBD2 matches 7 bases. CDR1 and CDR2 from the germline V gene are SGHVS and FQNEAQ. The CDR3 runs to 16 residues. The ends lost 0 bases at V and 5 bases at J; junction bases unmatched: 10.

This clonotype was detected only a few times. The V and J genes are TRBV2 and TRBJ2-7; D possibly corresponds to TRBD1 (6 bases). Germline CDR1 SNHLY, CDR2 FYNNEI. This CDR3 has 13 amino acids. The V end was cut by 5 bases, the J end by 3 bases, with 11 bases between. Here the CDR3 reads CASSPGDLYEQYF. CDR3 DNA sequence: TGTGCCAGCAGTCCAGGGGACCTCTACGAGCAGTACTTC.

This sequence joins TRBV7-8 and TRBJ2-4; D unresolved. The DNA end is a closer match to TRBJ2-7, so the J assignment may be wrong. This CDR3 region has 12 residues. Germline V gene lookup returns CDR1 SGHVS and CDR2 FQNEAQ. The CDR3 loop reads CASSHWRDEQYF. Written as DNA, the CDR3 is TGTGCCAGCAGCCATTGGCGAGACGAGCAGTACTTC.

The chain is built from TRBV7-9 and TRBJ2-1; D perhaps matches TRBD1 (5 bases). Germline-derived CDR1 and CDR2 are SEHNR and FQNEAQ (reference sequence). With 6 bases removed from V and 0 bases from J, the gap between germline ends came to 18 bases. This CDR3 is built from 17 residues. The CDR3 DNA reads as TGTGCCAGCAGTCTAGGATGGGGCCTCAACTCCTACAATGAGCAGTTCTTC. It translates to CASSLGWGLNSYNEQFF.

This chain connects TRBV14 to TRBJ2-4; 7 positions match TRBD2. Matching the DNA end better, TRBJ2-5 makes the J call doubtful. The V gene's germline CDR1 is SGHDN and CDR2 FVKESK. This CDR3 contains 17 residues. Here the CDR3 reads CASSQDIRTVGGETQYF. CDR3 coding DNA: TGTGCCAGCAGCCAAGATATTAGGACGGTGGGAGGGGAGACCCAGTACTTC.

In its sample, this clonotype was seen a few times. The rearrangement uses TRBV15 and TRBJ2-7; tentatively, D is TRBD1 (5 bases). The CDR3 length is 12 residues. Trimming removed 5 bases from V and 4 bases from J, with 9 bases in between. CDR1 and CDR2 (germline): LNHNV, YYDKDF (reference sequence). This CDR3 reads CATSPQGYEQYF. The CDR3 coding sequence is TGTGCCACCAGCCCCCAGGGATACGAGCAGTACTTC.

A word on this clonotype: A read error may be the cause here, since a much bigger clone is one base away. J is TRBJ2-1 and V is TRBV6-5; D is unclear. Germline CDR1 MNHEY, CDR2 SVGAGI. The length of the CDR3 is 11 residues. Trimming cost V 7 bases and J 3 bases, with 4 bases left between them. The CDR3 coding sequence is TGTGCCAGCAAGGACTACAATGAGCAGTTCTTC. This codes for CASKDYNEQFF.

Notes on this clonotype: A junction end diverges from the germline sequence, so it may reflect a read error. This chain links TRBV2 with TRBJ2-3; TRBD2 matches 8 bases. The CDR3 length is 14 residues. CDR1 is SNHLY, CDR2 FYNNEI, per germline. In nucleotides, the CDR3 is TGTGCCAGCACCACGGGACTAGACACAAATACGCAGTATTTT. This translates into CASTTGLDTNTQYF.

The gene calls are TRBV20-1 and TRBJ2-7; 9 nucleotides line up with TRBD2. TRBJ2-5 matches the DNA end more closely, so the J call is doubtful. The CDR3 has 13 amino acids. CDR1 is DFQATT and CDR2 is SNEGSKA in the germline V gene (reference sequence). CDR3 sequence (DNA): TGCAGTGCTATCAGCGGGGGGTCTGAGACCCAGTACTTC. Amino acid sequence: CSAISGGSETQYF.

This sequence joins TRBV6-6 and TRBJ1-2, with unresolved D. This CDR3 region has 13 residues. V lost 10 bases and J lost 5, with 17 bases in between. Per the germline V gene, CDR1 is MNHNY and CDR2 is SVGAGI (reference sequence). In nucleotides, the CDR3 is TGTGCCACCCTTGAGGGCTCGGGGTATGGCTACACCTTC. It is translated as CATLEGSGYGYTF.

CDR3 loop: CASSQGGQAQETQYF. The CDR3 nucleotides are TGTGCCAGCAGCCAAGGGGGACAGGCTCAAGAGACCCAGTACTTC. V is TRBV3-1 and J is TRBJ2-5; 8 bases align to TRBD1. Per the germline V gene, CDR1 is LGHDT and CDR2 is YNNKEL (reference sequence). The CDR3 has 15 residues. J was trimmed by 2 bases and V by 1 base; bases with no gene match: 3.

The genes are TRBV28 and TRBJ2-1; 9 bases match TRBD2. The last part of the DNA fits TRBJ2-7 better; the J call may be wrong. Germline CDR1 and CDR2: MDHEN and SYDVKM. The CDR3 sequence is 15 residues long. As DNA, the CDR3 is TGTGCCAGCAGCCATGCGGGGGGGCCATACAATGAGCAGTACTTC. Its protein product is CASSHAGGPYNEQYF.

This clonotype appeared a single time. Its ends do not fully match the called genes, so a read error is possible. The rearrangement uses TRBV2 and TRBJ2-7; D could derive from TRBD1 or TRBD2 (6 bases each). Germline V gene sequence: CDR1 SNHLY, CDR2 FYNNEI. The CDR3 length is 15 residues. The CDR3: CASRVSSAGGGEQYF. The CDR3 DNA reads TGTGCCAGCAGGGTCTCTAGCGCCGGGGGCGGCGAGCAGTATTTC.

The chain carries TRBV29-1 and TRBJ2-7; 7 nucleotides line up with TRBD1. The germline gives CDR1 SQVTM, CDR2 ANQGSEA. The CDR3 extends over 12 amino acids. V was pared by 4 bases and J by 4 bases, with 4 bases of the junction left unmatched. The CDR3 here is CSVATGVYEQYF. The CDR3 DNA follows: TGCAGCGTTGCCACAGGGGTTTACGAGCAGTACTTC.

The J gene is TRBJ2-2, the V gene TRBV12-3 or TRBV12-4, with a tentative D call TRBD2 (7 bases). The CDR3 contains 15 residues. V was shortened by 6 bases and J by 7 bases, with 18 bases between the two germline ends. The CDR3 here is CASRLSGGPGGELFF. The DNA for the CDR3 is TGTGCCAGCAGACTATCCGGGGGGCCGGGCGGGGAGCTGTTTTTT.